This TCR beta chain was found in a study of shared clonotypes between healthy human individuals (dated by TCRdb to 2019 to 2021). For the study in its entirety: A few men and a couple of women, aged 18 to 49 years, made up the cohort. Per donor, three plates each were used for CD4 naive and CD4 memory, two for CD8 naive, and one for CD8 memory. The study deeply sequenced blood TCR repertoires of about five healthy adults to estimate repertoire size and the extent of clonotype sharing between individuals. To increase sequencing depth and limit assay-specific biases, different laboratories used diverse techniques to prepare libraries and sequence TCR repertoires. Each donor's leukapheresis produced roughly between roughly 0.9 and 9 billion PBMCs.

In regard to this clone: The target of this receptor is not known. Per-base qualities were not stored, and no clone one base away is much larger.

What the research found in general, with its limitations: When several donors were compared, the shared fraction of clonotypes was around 5% for naive CD4, around 3.6% for naive CD8, 2% to 2.5% for memory CD4, and less than 0.45% for memory CD8. Sampling was restricted to blood, and TCR repertoires in tissue are likely to differ from TCR repertoires in blood. Because the study included a small number of donors, the genetic and exposure-history diversity represented was limited. Even with the large sequencing depth, rarefaction of the sorted-subset datasets indicated that sequencing was incomplete. Higher generation probabilities were observed for clonotypes shared by all four sorted-subset donors than for non-shared clonotypes. Pairwise subsampling indicated that sequencing depth was expected to affect the degree of clonotype sharing among donors. Naive subsets generally had larger estimated clonotype richness than memory subsets.

There are 17 amino acids in the CDR3, from cysteine to phenylalanine inclusive. The retained sequence is limited to the CDR3, 51 bases, with the frame set at the first base. From the germline V gene, CDR1 is SGHVS and CDR2 is FNYEAQ. V is pared back by 3 bases and J by 0 bases, with 15 bases lying between the germline termini. CD8 naive samples consisted of CD45RO-negative cells that were positively selected for CCR7, yielding a CD45RA+CCR7+ population without TemRA cells. The donors were healthy, HIV-negative adults with no recently reported acute infections or vaccinations. Only Caucasian adults living in Nashville, Tennessee, USA were represented among the donors. Blood was obtained by leukapheresis, after which PBMCs were separated by Ficoll-Histopaque density gradient centrifugation and cryopreserved in liquid nitrogen vapor phase. Analytical flow cytometry was used to check the purity and quantity of each magnetically sorted T cell population. Genomic DNA was isolated from every sorted fraction and measured by UV absorbance on a Nanodrop 2000c.

Using the deep immunoSEQ assay, TCR CDR3 regions were amplified from genomic DNA by multiplex PCR. Genomic DNA extracted from each cell subset was distributed evenly over all wells of several immunoSEQ 96-well plates, and each plate served as one replicate. Each replicate PCR for sorted subsets received around 200 ng genomic DNA, equal to about 30,000 T cell genomes. The purified libraries were quantified using a Qubit 3.0 fluorometer, sized with a Bioanalyzer 2100, and then quantified again using the KAPA Library Quantification kit. Every immunoSEQ 96-well plate was sequenced on a dedicated single-read 150-cycle Illumina NextSeq 550 flow cell. The published analysis was carried out like this. The immunoSEQ output contained only junctional sequences without quality scores, so filtering could not match that applied to full-length reads. Sequences were annotated with PyIR, a Python wrapper for IgBLAST v1.9, using IMGT germline references to assign V/J genes and CDR3. Reads were removed for weak V/J assignments (E-value above 1e-6), missing CDR3, stop codons, out-of-frame junctions, or ambiguous translated residues. V3J clonotypes were defined as sequences sharing the same inferred V gene, J gene, and CDR3 amino acid sequence. The percentage overlap between two repertoires was calculated by dividing the number of shared unique clonotypes by the size of the smaller repertoire. RTK rarefaction, the Chao1 estimator, and Recon v2.1 estimates of unobserved clonotypes were used to assess repertoire richness. Generation probabilities for all TCRbeta clonotypes obtained by the gDNA method from several donors were computed using OLGA. Imported from immuneACCESS, the table was reduced by TCRdb to in-frame sequences with V and J called. These copies leave out some clones; in studies compared against another copy, an unresolved V gene accounts for under half, and the cause of the remainder is not known. V, J and clone size were drawn from that table, and D and trimming were deduced from the DNA. The sample yields about 2,200,000 clones; approximately 94% were counted once. The ten biggest clones cover about 1.5% of the sample.

The sequence links TRBV7-6 to TRBJ1-3, and TRBD1 may be the D gene, going by 5 matching bases. This clonotype was obtained from a man in his late teens or twenties in good health. Some clones in this sample may be carry-over from other donors' samples. Specimen: naive CD8+ T cells from PBMCs. The sample's cell subset or site label, decoded: CD45RA+CCR7+. The DNA is as follows: TGTGCCAGCAGCTTGGGGCCTTCACCTTACTCTGGAAACACCATATATTTT. Its protein product is CASSLGPSPYSGNTIYF.